This T cell receptor (beta chain) came from a study of T-cell memory formation after mild COVID-19. Study as a whole: Largely donor-specific TCR clusters were found.

V was clipped by 4 bases and J by 6 bases, with 12 bases between them. Germline lookup yields CDR1 LGHDT and CDR2 YNNKEL (reference sequence). The CDR3 covers 14 residues. In this sample, this clonotype turned up a few times. The target antigen is unknown. Study findings and constraints: Memory cells collected pre-infection included some clones that later responded, suggesting cross-reactive memory joined.

TCRdb re-derived calls from the 5' RACE reads in MiXCR, one entry per CDR3 protein. The sample has approximately 350,000 distinct CDR3 sequences; approximately 15% are singletons. The TCR comes from a man between 18 and 35 years old who had mild COVID-19 (a few samples of this study predate the infection). Cell type and time point are not known. The sequenced sample consisted of PBMCs or a T cell subset sorted from them (not recorded which). The chain joins TRBV3-1 to TRBJ2-2; D is possibly TRBD2 (6 bases). The CDR3 spells CASSRTTPAGELFF. CDR3 DNA: TGTGCCAGCAGCCGGACTACGCCCGCCGGGGAGCTGTTTTTT.